A single sample is the source of the 20 T cell receptor beta chains below, sequenced in a study of response to subunit inactivated influenza vaccine. TCRdb independently ran MiXCR on the RT-PCR reads; one entry per CDR3 protein. The table records approximately 520,000 distinct CDR3 sequences, about 15% of them present only once. Specimen: CD4+ T cells sorted from PBMCs, collected less than 30 months after vaccination. The receptor set was obtained from a man between 50 and 75 years old who received an inactivated influenza vaccine.

The chain has TRBV12-3 or TRBV12-4 and TRBJ1-2; D is undetermined. The CDR3 has 14 amino acids. Deletions cut 6 bases from V and 2 bases from J, with 13 bases between. Here the CDR3 reads CASSQTPVNYGYTF. The CDR3 DNA reads TGTGCCAGCAGCCAGACACCGGTAAACTATGGCTACACCTTC.

V usage is TRBV12-3 or TRBV12-4 and J usage is TRBJ2-7, with a possible D match to TRBD2 (5 bases). The CDR3 consists of 12 residues. Trimming cost V 6 bases and J 4 bases, with 10 bases left between them. Here the CDR3 DNA reads TGTGCCAGCAGGGCTCCGGGATACGAGCAGTACTTC. Amino acid sequence: CASRAPGYEQYF.

This clonotype has a handful of counts. This chain joins TRBV15 and TRBJ1-5; D uncertain. The V end was cut by 5 bases, the J end by 5 bases, with 7 bases between. This CDR3 contains 12 residues. Per the germline V gene, CDR1 is LNHNV and CDR2 is YYDKDF (reference sequence). The CDR3 is CATSGTDQPQHF. The CDR3 DNA follows: TGTGCCACCAGCGGAACAGATCAGCCCCAGCATTTT.

There are a few counts of this clonotype. Here the CDR3 reads CASMGLAGYEQFF. Here the CDR3 DNA reads TGTGCCAGCATGGGACTAGCGGGATATGAGCAGTTCTTC. V gene TRBV2 combines with J gene TRBJ2-1; 13 bases line up with TRBD2. V was pared by 7 bases and J by 8 bases, with 2 bases of the junction left unmatched. The CDR3 has 13 residues. Germline CDR1 and CDR2: SNHLY and FYNNEI.

The chain carries TRBV9 and TRBJ2-5; D might be TRBD2 (6 bases). Germline assignment: CDR1 SGDLS and CDR2 YYNGEE. This CDR3 spans 12 amino acids. The V and J ends lost 6 bases and 5 bases respectively, with 11 bases between them. CDR3 sequence: CASTGDSETQYF. The CDR3 region has the DNA TGTGCCAGCACCGGGGACTCGGAGACCCAGTACTTC.

This clonotype was seen only a few times. The gene calls are TRBV30 and TRBJ2-3, with D maybe TRBD1 (5 bases). This CDR3 comprises 12 residues. Germline CDR1 is GTSNPN and CDR2 is SVGIG (reference sequence). The V end was cut by 3 bases, the J end by 5 bases, with 9 bases between. For the CDR3, the DNA is TGTGCCTGGAGCCGGCAGGGAGATACGCAGTATTTT. As protein: CAWSRQGDTQYF.

The rearrangement uses TRBV20-1 and TRBJ2-7; 8 positions agree with TRBD2. This CDR3 is built from 15 residues. The germline V gene encodes CDR1 DFQATT and CDR2 SNEGSKA (reference sequence). After removal of 2 bases from V and 0 bases from J, the junction contained 6 bases not matched to a gene. The CDR3 DNA reads as TGCAGTGCTAGAATGGCGGGGGGTTTCTCCTACGAGCAGTACTTC. Translation gives CSARMAGGFSYEQYF.

The chain uses TRBV5-1 and TRBJ2-3; perhaps TRBD2 as D (7 bases). This CDR3 is built from 15 residues. Germline loops: CDR1 SGHRS, CDR2 YFSETQ. V was clipped by 4 bases and J by 1 base, with 13 bases between them. CDR3 residues: CASSPWGGRTDTQYF. In DNA, the CDR3 is TGCGCCAGCAGCCCCTGGGGGGGGCGCACAGATACGCAGTATTTT.

The gene calls are TRBV29-1 and TRBJ1-1, with D perhaps TRBD1 (5 bases). This CDR3 region has 13 residues. V lost 6 bases to trimming and J lost 1 base, with 12 bases between them. Germline CDR1 SQVTM, CDR2 ANQGSEA. CDR3 bases: TGCAGCGTCCGGGGGAGGAGGAACACTGAAGCTTTCTTT. Translated, it gives CSVRGRRNTEAFF.

The chain couples TRBV12-3 or TRBV12-4 to TRBJ2-3; TRBD1 might be the D (6 bases). V was clipped by 3 bases and J by 0 bases, with 16 bases between them. The CDR3 totals 17 residues. CDR3 sequence: CASSFFGTSISTDTQYF. CDR3 sequence (DNA): TGTGCCAGCAGTTTTTTTGGGACATCAATTAGCACAGATACGCAGTATTTT.

The rearrangement links TRBV20-1 to TRBJ2-1, with 7 bases identical to TRBD1. V shed 3 bases and J 10 bases; nucleotides not matched to a gene: 9. In germline, CDR1 is DFQATT, CDR2 SNEGSKA (reference sequence). The CDR3 length is 13 residues. CDR3 DNA: TGCAGTGCTAGTCGGACAGGAAGGGACGAGCAGTTCTTC. This encodes CSASRTGRDEQFF.

This clonotype came up a few times. V usage is TRBV6-5 and J usage is TRBJ2-1, with 11 bases identical to TRBD2. Germline CDR1 reads MNHEY; CDR2 reads SVGAGI. V was pared by 4 bases and J by 5 bases, with 4 bases of the junction left unmatched. CDR3 length: 15 residues. CDR3 sequence reads: CASSLAGGWNNEQFF. CDR3 nucleotides: TGTGCCAGCAGTTTAGCGGGGGGGTGGAACAATGAGCAGTTCTTC.

This clonotype was observed a few times. This chain joins TRBV20-1 and TRBJ2-3; D is unclear. CDR3 size: 13 residues. The V gene's germline CDR1 is DFQATT and CDR2 SNEGSKA (reference sequence). The CDR3 protein is CSPNGPSTDTQYF. Written as DNA, the CDR3 is TGCAGCCCCAACGGCCCGTCCACAGATACGCAGTATTTT.

This rearrangement joins TRBV15 to TRBJ2-2; 15 bases match TRBD2. This CDR3 contains 19 residues. The germline CDR1 and CDR2 sequences are LNHNV and YYDKDF (reference sequence). Trimming cost V 2 bases and J 9 bases; bases outside gene matches: 13. CDR3 nucleotides: TGTGCCACCAGCAGATCCTTTGGACTAGCGGGAGGGCCCCCCCGGGAGCTGTTTTTT. Translating gives CATSRSFGLAGGPPRELFF.

This clonotype was seen a handful of times. This chain uses TRBV10-3 with TRBJ2-3, with TRBD2 matching over 7 bases. Germline trimming cut 2 bases from V and 5 bases from J; bases unmatched to any gene: 7. This CDR3 region has 15 residues. From germline, CDR1 is ENHRY and CDR2 SYGVKD. CDR3 nucleotides: TGTGCCATCAGTGAGGTGCGGGGGAGAGGAGATACGCAGTATTTT. This encodes CAISEVRGRGDTQYF.

V is TRBV4-3 and J is TRBJ2-1; D gene ambiguous. Germline V gene data show CDR1 as LGHNA and CDR2 as YSLEER. The CDR3 consists of 15 residues. Trimming cost V 1 base and J 2 bases, with 9 bases left between them. The CDR3 loop is CASSQALGTYNEQFF. CDR3 nucleotides: TGCGCCAGCAGCCAAGCGCTGGGGACCTACAATGAGCAGTTCTTC.

The chain combines TRBV20-1 with TRBJ2-1; TRBD2 matches at 9 bases. In germline, CDR1 is DFQATT, CDR2 SNEGSKA (reference sequence). Trimming cost V 6 bases and J 5 bases; bases outside gene matches: 11. This CDR3 has 15 amino acids. CDR3 residues: CSAPLAGSGDNEQFF. The DNA for the CDR3 is TGCAGTGCCCCCCTAGCGGGATCGGGGGACAATGAGCAGTTCTTC.

This clonotype appeared many times. This sequence joins TRBV12-3 or TRBV12-4 and TRBJ1-2; maybe TRBD1 (6 bases). The V end lost 5 bases, the J end lost 2 bases, and 9 bases lay between the germline ends. The CDR3 runs to 13 residues. CDR3 sequence: CASSTGLNYGYTF. CDR3 bases: TGTGCCAGCAGTACAGGGTTGAACTATGGCTACACCTTC.

The V gene is TRBV29-1, the J gene TRBJ2-5; D possibly matches TRBD1 or TRBD2 (5 bases each). The length of the CDR3 is 14 residues. Between the trimmed V and J ends, which lost 5 bases and 5 bases, there was a span of 18 bases. Germline CDR1 and CDR2: SQVTM and ANQGSEA. The CDR3 nucleotides are TGCAGCGTTCGGAGCACGGGGCTTCGGGAGACCCAGTACTTC. Amino acid sequence: CSVRSTGLRETQYF.

This clonotype was picked up a small number of times. V is TRBV3-1 and J is TRBJ1-5, with D unresolved. CDR1 and CDR2 (germline): LGHDT, YNNKEL (reference sequence). V gave up 0 bases and J gave up 7 bases, with 13 bases separating them. This CDR3 region has 15 residues. The CDR3: CASSQDGPRNQPQHF. The DNA of the CDR3 is TGTGCCAGCAGCCAAGACGGGCCGCGTAACCAGCCCCAGCATTTT.